This TCR beta chain was profiled in a study of T cell repertoires in cytomegalovirus infection. Across the whole study: Researchers turned to recently identified HLA-C-restricted CMV epitopes as well as well-studied HLA-B-restricted ones. TCR beta signatures that were public indicated CMV infection and matching HLA type.

This clonotype showed up many times. Its target is unknown. V was trimmed by 4 bases and J by 2 bases, leaving 9 bases between them. The CDR3 contains 15 residues. CDR1 is SGHVS, CDR2 FNYEAQ, per germline. TCRdb used MiXCR to reprocess the reads, holding one entry per CDR3 protein. The sample lists almost 90,000 distinct CDR3 sequences, less than 30% occurring once. The study's findings and limits: Cumulative frequency of public TCR beta families picked out carriers of CMV plus the relevant HLA.

The receptor was isolated from a human donor in good health (CMV status not recorded). Some clones in this sample may be carry-over from other donors' samples. V and J are TRBV7-6 and TRBJ2-6; unclear D gene. This sample comprised CD8+ T cells from cultured PBMCs, obtained from culture after CMV antigen stimulation. The CDR3 loop reads CASSSPRAGANVLTF. CDR3 nucleotides: TGTGCCAGCAGCTCTCCAAGGGCTGGGGCCAACGTCCTGACTTTC.